This TCR beta chain emerged from a study of shared clonotypes between healthy human individuals. Study information: CD8 memory received one plate per donor, CD8 naive two, CD4 memory three and CD4 naive three.

Overall study results and limits: What naive subsets generally showed was a larger estimated richness than memory subsets showed. Between four donors, naive CD4 clonotypes were shared at a level of approximately 5%.

Assay execution proceeded at the deep level. Clones were sequenced by immunoSEQ multiplex PCR, and TCRdb holds only the in-frame ones, with some missing. Altogether around 2,000,000 clones are present, roughly 95% being singletons, with the ten largest covering 0.13%. This clone is a singleton in its sample. The antigen is not known. Sequencing was carried out using naive CD4+ T cells sorted from blood. The subset: CD45RA+ positively selected. This sequence originates from a man in his late teens or twenties in good health.

CDR3 coding DNA: TGTGCCAGCAGCTTTCCCGGGACAGGGGAGAACTATGGCTACACCTTC. As protein: CASSFPGTGENYGYTF. The chain combines TRBV5-4 with TRBJ1-2, with 10 bases identical to TRBD1. Germline CDR1 is SGHNT and CDR2 is YYREEE (reference sequence). This CDR3 comprises 16 residues. The V gene end was trimmed by 2 bases and the J gene end by 2 bases; junction bases not matched to a gene: 6.